This T cell receptor (beta chain) was recorded in a study of regulatory T cells in long-lasting Graves disease. Library construction for TCR beta used iRepertoire HTBI primers and Arm-PCR of CDR3 regions. TCRdb reprocessed the multiplex PCR reads via MiXCR and lists one record per CDR3 protein. The sample carries about 460,000 distinct CDR3 sequences, around a fifth recorded once. Study-wide points: Examination was confined to peripheral blood, excluding thyroid tissue.

Germline loops: CDR1 MDHEN, CDR2 SYDVKM. This CDR3 has 17 residues. Time point defined: persistent/refractory GD, antithyroid drugs over 5 years with positive TRAb. Scientists built the TCR library using RNA that was extracted from PBMCs. American Thyroid Association guidelines defined Graves' disease diagnosis. Comment on this clonotype: As yet, its antigen is unknown. A single base separates this from a much larger clone, so it may be a read error.

The specimen comprised peripheral blood mononuclear cells (PBMCs), sampled when the disease was refractory, from a patient treated with antithyroid drugs. The chain couples TRBV28 to TRBJ1-1, with TRBD1 as a possible D gene (6 bases). This clonotype was sampled from a female donor with Graves disease. CDR3 region: CASTITGQSALNIEAFF. CDR3 DNA: TGTGCCAGCACCATTACAGGACAGAGCGCGTTGAACATTGAAGCTTTCTTT. Full variable domain (missing parts from reference TRBV28 and TRBJ1-1): DVKVTQSSRYLVKRTGEKVFLECVQDMDHENMFWYRQDPGLGLRLIYFSYDVKMKEKGDIPEGYSVSREKKERFSLILESASTNQTSMYLCASTITGQSALNIEAFFGQGTRLTVV.